A single sample gave rise to the 10 T cell receptor beta chains below, sequenced in a study of OX40 agonist ivuxolimab in advanced cancers. The protocol was immunoSEQ multiplex PCR, while the TCRdb copy is restricted to in-frame clones and leaves out a portion. The sample comprises some 66,000 clones, roughly 87% of which are singletons, and roughly 2.3% rests with the top ten. Sequences were derived from CD4+ or CD8+ T cells sorted from blood, sampled in a trial of the OX40 agonist ivuxolimab. These receptors came from an adult with an advanced solid tumor such as melanoma, head and neck, liver or kidney cancer.

This rearrangement joins TRBV7-3 to TRBJ2-1, with D uncertain. With 4 bases removed from V and 10 bases from J, the gap between germline ends came to 8 bases. The CDR3 is made up of 11 amino acids. Germline CDR1 is SGHTA and CDR2 is FQGTGA. The CDR3: CASSSGPEQFF. The CDR3 DNA follows: TGTGCCAGCAGCTCAGGACCGGAGCAGTTCTTC.

The table lists this clone with a count of one. The V and J genes are TRBV28 and TRBJ2-7, with 8 nucleotides matching TRBD1. CDR1 is MDHEN, CDR2 SYDVKM, per germline. There are 15 residues in the CDR3. Trimming removed 5 bases from V and 0 bases from J; junction bases left unmatched: 6. CDR3 bases: TGTGCCAGCAGTCAAACGACAGGGGTCTCCTACGAGCAGTACTTC. As protein: CASSQTTGVSYEQYF.

The J gene is TRBJ2-2, the V gene TRBV21-1; the table's D call, TRBD2, was not checked against the DNA. TRBV21-1 is labeled a pseudogene. The CDR3 is 16 residues long. As DNA, the CDR3 is TGTGCCAGCAGCAACCCAGCGGGACGGAACACCGGGGAGCTGTTTTTT. Translation: CASSNPAGRNTGELFF.

The rearrangement joins TRBV11-2 to TRBJ1-1; D unresolved. The V end lost 0 bases, the J end lost 3 bases, and 11 bases lay between the germline ends. Germline V CDR1 and CDR2: SGHAT, FQNNGV. The CDR3 has 15 amino acids. The CDR3 DNA follows: TGTGCCAGCAGCTTAGAGCCGGGGTTGGACACTGAAGCTTTCTTT. Translation: CASSLEPGLDTEAFF.

The chain has TRBV30 and TRBJ2-1, with TRBD2 matching 8 bases. The CDR3 is 16 residues long. The J segment lost 5 bases and the V segment lost 5 bases, leaving 14 bases of the junction unmatched. Germline loops: CDR1 GTSNPN, CDR2 SVGIG (reference sequence). This CDR3 reads CAWVSGSSLLNNEQFF. Here the CDR3 DNA reads TGTGCCTGGGTGAGCGGGAGTTCCCTTCTTAACAATGAGCAGTTCTTC.

The V call is TRBV5-1, the J call TRBJ2-7, with 16 bases matching TRBD2. The CDR3 consists of 20 residues. Unmatched junction bases numbered 15, after V lost 4 bases and J lost 2 bases. The germline V gene has CDR1 SGHRS and CDR2 YFSETQ. CDR3: CASSARPPGLAGGPTYEQYF. CDR3 DNA: TGCGCCAGCAGCGCACGACCTCCGGGACTAGCGGGAGGGCCAACCTACGAGCAGTACTTC.

V is TRBV25-1 and J is TRBJ1-2; 8 positions match TRBD1. The ends lost 8 bases at V and 4 bases at J; junction bases unmatched: 6. The CDR3 has 13 residues. Germline V lookup: CDR1 MGHDK, CDR2 SYGVNS. The CDR3 protein is CASSLQGVYGYTF. CDR3 nucleotides: TGTGCCAGCTCCTTACAGGGGGTCTATGGCTACACCTTC.

The rearrangement links TRBV29-1 to TRBJ2-1; 7 bases line up with TRBD2. Per germline, CDR1 SQVTM and CDR2 ANQGSEA. Trimming removed 8 bases from V and 10 bases from J; junction bases left unmatched: 14. The length of the CDR3 is 13 residues. The CDR3 DNA reads as TGCAGCTTACAGCGCGGGGGAGGCGGGGAGCAGTTCTTC. Its protein is CSLQRGGGGEQFF.

The CDR3 DNA follows: TGTGCCAGCAGCTTGAGAGTTTCAGGGACCAGAGACTCTGGAAACACCATATATTTT. This translates into CASSLRVSGTRDSGNTIYF. This chain links TRBV5-6 with TRBJ1-3; perhaps TRBD1 as D (5 bases). Trimming cost V 1 base and J 0 bases, with 20 bases left between them. The CDR3 totals 19 residues. Germline values: CDR1 SGHDT, CDR2 YYEEEE.

The chain joins TRBV28 to TRBJ2-3; 8 bases are a match to TRBD2. Germline CDR1 reads MDHEN; CDR2 reads SYDVKM. This CDR3 has 17 amino acids. The junction had 12 bases not matched to a gene; V was cut back by 7 bases and J by 0 bases. The CDR3 DNA reads as TGTGCCAGCATCCCCAGCGGGAGCCTGAAAAGCACAGATACGCAGTATTTT. This sequence encodes CASIPSGSLKSTDTQYF.